This T cell receptor beta chain was identified in a study of cytomegalovirus exposure and HLA in healthy donors. 13 Jbeta primers and 60 Vbeta primers were used for the PCR. Here immunoSEQ multiplex PCR was the method, and the copy in TCRdb shows in-frame clones only, minus some. The repertoire holds about 160,000 clones, with 79% as singletons. This CDR3 is built from 15 residues. The germline V and J ends were trimmed by 0 bases and 4 bases, with 11 bases remaining between them. Germline V gene data show CDR1 as SGHRS and CDR2 as YFSETQ. Sequencing was done on a sample of PBMCs. This TCR derives from a man between 45 and 60 years old in good health and CMV-seropositive. The V gene is TRBV5-1, the J gene TRBJ1-5, with D hard to call. As DNA, the CDR3 is TGCGCCAGCAGCTTGGACGGGAGACCAAATCAGCCCCAGCATTTT. Residues: CASSLDGRPNQPQHF.